This is a list of T cell receptor beta chains from one sample in a study of control samples from healthy donors and cancer patients. Clones were sequenced by immunoSEQ multiplex PCR, and TCRdb holds only the in-frame ones, with some missing. The sample yields under 80,000 clones, 94% seen once. Sequencing was done on a sample of blood. These receptors originate from a middle-aged woman in good health. Each CDR3 is given with its conserved first and last residue. The D gene is left open where the match is weak. Where a row states a size, it is once, few, many or the class of an expanded clone; other rows omit it.

>.|TRBJ2-5|TRBV6-1|.
CASSEAGLETQYF
TGTGCCAGCAGTGAGGCAGGCCTGGAGACCCAGTACTTC
>.|TRBJ2-2|TRBV5-6|.
CTSSEGPTGELFF
TGTACCAGCAGCGAGGGACCTACCGGGGAGCTGTTTTTT
>.|TRBJ1-1|TRBV10-3|TRBD1
CAISDPGQGVTEAFF
TGTGCCATCAGCGATCCGGGACAGGGGGTCACTGAAGCTTTCTTT
>.|TRBJ2-1|TRBV4-1|.
CASHKGQESSYNEQFF
TGCGCCAGCCACAAGGGGCAGGAGAGCTCCTACAATGAGCAGTTCTTC
>.|TRBJ2-1|TRBV19|.
CASSIASRAPSGQFF
TGTGCCAGTAGTATCGCATCCCGGGCTCCATCGGGTCAGTTCTTC
>.|TRBJ1-2|TRBV5-1|.
CASSPLRDYGYTF
TGCGCCAGCAGCCCCCTGCGGGACTATGGCTACACCTTC
>.|TRBJ2-7|TRBV2|.
CASSGQIYEQYF
TGTGCCAGCAGTGGACAAATCTACGAGCAGTACTTC
>few|TRBJ2-7|TRBV6-2/TRBV6-3|.
CASSYSPLWYF
TGTGCCAGCAGTTACTCACCTTTGTGGTACTTC
>.|TRBJ2-1|TRBV15|TRBD2
CATSNWGASGRYEQFF
TGTGCCACCAGCAATTGGGGGGCTAGCGGGAGGTATGAGCAGTTCTTC
>.|TRBJ1-1|TRBV7-9|.
CASSFGWTEAFF
TGTGCCAGCAGCTTTGGGTGGACTGAAGCTTTCTTT
>.|TRBJ2-1|TRBV19|TRBD2
CASAFWTSADNEQFF
TGTGCCAGCGCCTTTTGGACTAGCGCCGACAATGAGCAGTTCTTC
>.|TRBJ1-5|TRBV6-5|.
CASSPGGNSNQPQHF
TGTGCCAGCAGCCCCGGGGGAAATAGCAATCAGCCCCAGCATTTT
>.|TRBJ2-7|TRBV3-1/TRBV3-2|.
CASSRHEGTTSYEQYF
TGTGCCAGCAGCCGCCACGAGGGGACGACCTCCTACGAGCAGTACTTC
>few|TRBJ1-4|TRBV4-2|.
CASSQGEGTLGIEKLFF
TGTGCCAGCAGCCAAGGGGAGGGGACCTTGGGTATCGAAAAACTGTTTTTT
>.|TRBJ2-3|TRBV30|.
CAWERGTHSTDTQYF
TGTGCCTGGGAGAGAGGTACTCATAGCACAGATACGCAGTATTTT
>.|TRBJ2-3|TRBV7-9|TRBD2
CASSRTSGGNILTDTQYF
TGTGCCAGCAGCCGAACTAGCGGGGGGAATATACTCACAGATACGCAGTATTTT
>.|TRBJ1-3|TRBV12-3/TRBV12-4|.
CASSGSPGNTIYF
TGTGCCAGCAGTGGCAGTCCTGGAAACACCATATATTTT
>.|TRBJ1-2|TRBV10-1|TRBD1
CASSVMTGSWILNGYTF
TGCGCCAGCAGTGTCATGACAGGGAGTTGGATTCTGAATGGCTACACCTTC
>once|TRBJ1-1|TRBV6-2/TRBV6-3|.
CASSPGGGTEAFF
TGTGCCAGCAGCCCCGGTGGGGGAACTGAAGCTTTCTTT
>.|TRBJ1-3|TRBV6-5|TRBD1
CASGQASGNTIYF
TGTGCCAGCGGACAGGCCTCTGGAAACACCATATATTTT
>once|TRBJ1-1|TRBV12-5|TRBD1
CASGLPGQGLRSEAFF
TGTGCTAGTGGTTTGCCGGGACAGGGACTCCGCTCTGAAGCTTTCTTT
>.|TRBJ2-7|TRBV7-8|TRBD2
CASSSGDSGAYEQYF
TGTGCCAGCAGCTCCGGGGATAGCGGGGCCTACGAGCAGTACTTC